This is a list of T cell receptor beta chains from one sample in a study of T cells in Graves' hyperthyroidism and ophthalmopathy. TCRdb reprocessed the multiplex PCR reads with MiXCR, giving one entry per CDR3 protein. This repertoire shows 490,000 or so distinct CDR3 sequences, just under 20% found once; its top ten account for about 45%. Input material: blood. The receptors were gathered from a man aged 35 to 55 with Graves' ophthalmopathy. The CDR3 runs from the conserved cysteine through the conserved F or W. D genes are given only for firm matches. A row's size may be missing; if present it is once, few, many or a size class.

J gene,V gene,CDR3 length,clone size,D gene,CDR3 protein,CDR3 DNA
TRBJ2-2,TRBV7-9,15,-,-,CASSLVSQLTGELFF,TGTGCCAGCAGCTTAGTCAGCCAATTGACCGGGGAGCTGTTTTTT
TRBJ1-5,TRBV7-7,13,few,-,CASSSQPNQPQHF,TGTGCTAGCAGCTCCCAACCCAATCAGCCCCAGCATTTT
TRBJ2-1,TRBV3-1,14,many,-,CASNPTGRNNEQFF,TGTGCCAGCAACCCGACAGGGAGGAACAATGAGCAGTTCTTC
TRBJ2-2,TRBV19,13,-,-,CASTTSYTGELFF,TGTGCCAGTACCACTAGCTACACCGGGGAGCTGTTTTTT
TRBJ2-7,TRBV29-1,13,-,TRBD2,CSVRGLGSYEQYF,TGCAGCGTTCGCGGACTAGGATCCTACGAGCAGTACTTC
TRBJ2-3,TRBV4-1,17,-,TRBD2,CASSQERSGGTADTQYF,TGCGCCAGCAGCCAAGAACGTTCGGGGGGGACGGCAGATACGCAGTATTTT
TRBJ2-1,TRBV19,10,few,-,CASGDNEQFF,TGTGCCAGTGGTGACAATGAGCAGTTCTTC
TRBJ2-5,TRBV20-1,12,-,-,CSAKDTQETQYF,TGCAGTGCCAAAGACACGCAAGAGACCCAGTACTTC
TRBJ1-1,TRBV12-5,14,-,TRBD1,CASATQGGMTEAFF,TGTGCTAGTGCCACGCAGGGGGGAATGACTGAAGCTTTCTTT
TRBJ2-2,TRBV5-8,16,few,TRBD1,CASSLPGQGNTGELFF,TGTGCCAGCAGCTTACCAGGACAGGGTAACACCGGGGAGCTGTTTTTT
TRBJ2-3,TRBV19,17,-,-,CAKWDTNKGIPTDTQYF,TGTGCCAAATGGGACACCAACAAGGGGATACCCACAGATACGCAGTATTTT
TRBJ2-7,TRBV29-1,14,-,-,CSVESLRGQVEQYF,TGCAGCGTTGAGAGCCTAAGGGGCCAGGTCGAGCAGTACTTC
TRBJ1-2,TRBV28,11,few,TRBD1,CATDRGYGYTF,TGTGCCACCGACAGGGGTTATGGCTACACCTTC
TRBJ2-5,TRBV28,14,-,TRBD1,CASSWDREDGTQYF,TGTGCCAGCAGTTGGGACAGGGAAGATGGGACCCAGTACTTC
TRBJ2-1,TRBV5-6,12,many,-,CASSLWANEQFF,TGTGCCAGCAGCCTGTGGGCGAATGAGCAGTTCTTC
TRBJ2-7,TRBV10-3,15,many,-,CAISESGDITYEQYF,TGTGCCATCAGTGAGTCGGGGGACATTACCTACGAGCAGTACTTC
TRBJ1-5,TRBV3-1,14,many,-,CASSQGNGGQPQHF,TGTGCCAGCAGCCAGGGGAACGGAGGGCAGCCCCAGCATTTT
TRBJ2-7,TRBV28,13,many,-,CASTGADDYEQYF,TGTGCCAGCACTGGGGCGGACGACTACGAGCAGTACTTC
TRBJ2-3,TRBV5-1,15,many,TRBD2,CASSFPSGGTDTQYF,TGCGCCAGCAGCTTCCCCAGCGGGGGGACAGATACGCAGTATTTT
TRBJ2-5,TRBV20-1,13,-,-,CSARGHLQETQYF,TGCAGTGCTAGGGGACACCTGCAAGAGACCCAGTACTTC
TRBJ2-3,TRBV12-3/TRBV12-4,16,few,-,CASGHLGGWLTDTQYF,TGTGCCAGCGGCCATTTAGGGGGGTGGCTAACAGATACGCAGTATTTT
TRBJ2-3,TRBV29-1,15,few,TRBD2,CSVDGVLAGGDTQYF,TGCAGCGTTGACGGAGTACTAGCGGGAGGAGATACGCAGTATTTT
TRBJ2-1,TRBV28,14,few,TRBD2,CASGLAASYNEQFF,TGTGCCAGTGGGCTAGCGGCCTCCTACAATGAGCAGTTCTTC
TRBJ2-1,TRBV20-1,15,many,-,CSARNRQETYNEQFF,TGCAGTGCTAGAAATCGTCAGGAAACCTACAATGAGCAGTTCTTC
TRBJ1-1,TRBV6-2/TRBV6-3,15,many,TRBD1,CASSFWTGLNTEAFF,TGTGCCAGCAGTTTCTGGACAGGGCTTAACACTGAAGCTTTCTTT
TRBJ1-4,TRBV7-8,13,many,-,CASARAGTEKLFF,TGTGCCAGTGCCAGGGCAGGGACTGAAAAACTGTTTTTT
TRBJ2-1,TRBV7-2,16,many,-,CASSKGPPYGASEQFF,TGTGCCAGCAGCAAGGGACCGCCGTATGGGGCGAGTGAGCAGTTCTTC
TRBJ2-3,TRBV2,15,-,-,CASTFGGQGTDTQYF,TGTGCCAGCACTTTCGGAGGGCAGGGGACAGATACGCAGTATTTT
TRBJ2-5,TRBV19,13,-,-,CASNAKGGETQYF,TGTGCCAGTAATGCTAAGGGTGGTGAGACCCAGTACTTC
TRBJ1-2,TRBV7-9,12,many,-,CASSSQREGYTF,TGTGCCAGCAGCTCGCAGAGAGAGGGCTACACCTTC
TRBJ2-3,TRBV12-3/TRBV12-4,17,many,TRBD2,CASSPALAGHPPDTQYF,TGTGCCAGCAGCCCTGCCCTAGCGGGACATCCCCCAGATACGCAGTATTTT
TRBJ1-5,TRBV20-1,14,few,-,CSATRDTSNQPQHF,TGCAGCGCTACCCGGGACACATCCAATCAGCCCCAGCATTTT
TRBJ2-5,TRBV6-2/TRBV6-3,15,-,-,CASSLASDLQETQYF,TGTGCCAGCAGTTTAGCTAGCGACCTCCAAGAGACCCAGTACTTC
TRBJ1-1,TRBV5-1,15,-,-,CASSLMAGTNTEAFF,TGCGCCAGCAGCTTGATGGCAGGGACGAACACTGAAGCTTTCTTT
TRBJ1-1,TRBV2,13,many,-,CASSVGGFTEAFF,TGTGCCAGCAGTGTTGGAGGATTCACTGAAGCTTTCTTT
TRBJ2-6,TRBV6-2/TRBV6-3,17,few,TRBD1,CASSYSAGGSGANVLTF,TGTGCCAGCAGTTACTCGGCAGGGGGCTCTGGGGCCAACGTCCTGACTTTC
TRBJ1-6,TRBV7-8,14,-,-,CASSPDIGWSPLHF,TGTGCCAGCAGCCCAGACATAGGATGGTCACCCCTCCACTTT
TRBJ2-2,TRBV20-1,13,-,-,CSARDLVSGELFF,TGCAGTGCTAGAGATCTCGTATCCGGGGAGCTGTTTTTT
TRBJ2-4,TRBV5-5,17,many,-,CASSLGATSVRENIQYF,TGTGCCAGCAGCTTGGGGGCGACTAGTGTTCGGGAAAACATTCAGTACTTC
TRBJ2-6,TRBV6-5,18,-,-,CASSFIFQGRTGANVLTF,TGTGCCAGCAGTTTCATATTCCAGGGCAGGACTGGGGCCAACGTCCTGACTTTC
TRBJ2-6,TRBV12-3/TRBV12-4,19,once,TRBD2,CASTYLGLAGGSGANVLTF,TGTGCCAGCACCTACCTGGGCCTAGCGGGGGGGTCTGGGGCCAACGTCCTGACTTTC
TRBJ2-5,TRBV5-5,15,many,TRBD1,CASSFATGGGETQYF,TGTGCCAGCAGCTTCGCGACAGGGGGAGGAGAGACCCAGTACTTC
TRBJ2-5,TRBV12-3/TRBV12-4,11,-,TRBD1,CASSRGQDQYF,TGTGCCAGCAGCCGAGGACAGGACCAGTACTTC
TRBJ2-5,TRBV7-8,15,few,TRBD1,CASSIEGQGQETQYF,TGTGCCAGCAGCATAGAGGGACAGGGCCAAGAGACCCAGTACTTC
TRBJ2-1,TRBV7-3,16,-,TRBD2,CASSWGGASGHNEQFF,TGTGCCAGCAGCTGGGGTGGAGCTAGCGGTCACAATGAGCAGTTCTTC
TRBJ1-2,TRBV5-6,15,few,TRBD1,CASSFFNRGPYGYTF,TGTGCCAGCAGCTTTTTTAACAGGGGGCCTTATGGCTACACCTTC
TRBJ1-1,TRBV18,16,many,TRBD1,CASRFGTGGANTEAFF,TGTGCCAGCCGCTTTGGGACAGGGGGCGCGAACACTGAAGCTTTCTTT
TRBJ1-2,TRBV28,15,few,-,CASSSGGSRGYGYTF,TGTGCCAGCAGTTCCGGGGGCTCCCGAGGCTATGGCTACACCTTC
TRBJ2-5,TRBV30,16,few,TRBD2,CAWSAEPGLARETQYF,TGTGCCTGGAGTGCTGAGCCGGGACTAGCGAGGGAGACCCAGTACTTC
TRBJ2-3,TRBV12-3/TRBV12-4,14,many,TRBD2,CAILVGGGADTQYF,TGTGCCATCTTGGTCGGCGGGGGGGCAGATACGCAGTATTTT
TRBJ2-7,TRBV29-1,12,-,-,CSAAEDFYEQYF,TGCAGCGCTGCGGAGGACTTCTACGAGCAGTACTTC
TRBJ2-3,TRBV6-1,17,once,TRBD2,CASSEAILAESTDMQYF,TGTGCCAGCAGTGAAGCGATACTAGCGGAGTCCACAGATATGCAGTATTTT
TRBJ2-5,TRBV7-2,15,many,-,CASSLDNNRQETQYF,TGTGCCAGCAGCTTAGACAACAACCGCCAAGAGACCCAGTACTTC
TRBJ1-3,TRBV11-2,15,few,TRBD1,CASSSDRNSGNTIYF,TGTGCCAGCAGCTCGGACAGGAACTCTGGAAACACCATATATTTT
TRBJ2-1,TRBV6-6,15,many,TRBD1,CASSYSGTGYNEQFF,TGTGCCAGCAGTTACTCAGGGACAGGGTACAATGAGCAGTTCTTC
TRBJ2-1,TRBV7-3,16,few,-,CASSPSRDSSYNEQFF,TGTGCCAGCAGCCCCTCCCGGGATTCCTCCTACAATGAGCAGTTCTTC
TRBJ1-2,TRBV30,14,many,-,CAWGEPGRGGGYTF,TGTGCCTGGGGTGAGCCCGGGCGGGGCGGGGGCTACACCTTC
TRBJ2-3,TRBV20-1,13,few,-,CSAQDTSTDTQYF,TGCAGTGCTCAGGATACGTCCACAGATACGCAGTATTTT
TRBJ2-3,TRBV4-1,18,-,TRBD2,CASSKIAVAGAVTDTQYF,TGCGCCAGCAGTAAGATAGCGGTAGCGGGGGCCGTCACAGATACGCAGTATTTT
TRBJ2-1,TRBV29-1,13,-,TRBD1,CSVGQGNGDEQFF,TGCAGCGTGGGACAGGGAAATGGTGATGAGCAGTTCTTC